Given below is one TCR beta chain in context. The J segment lost 3 bases and the V segment lost 3 bases, leaving 7 bases of the junction unmatched. The CDR3 is 16 residues long. In germline, CDR1 is LNHDA, CDR2 SQIVND (reference sequence). This record belongs to a study of T cell changes during pregnancy in multiple sclerosis. Using immunoSEQ multiplex PCR, the repertoire was profiled, and TCRdb retains in-frame clones only, with some absent. The sample yields 41,000 or so clones, roughly nine tenths seen once. The genes are TRBV19 and TRBJ2-2, with 7 bases aligning to TRBD1. The material was CD4+ T cells from peripheral blood mononuclear cells, obtained in the first trimester of pregnancy. The sequence came from a female donor with multiple sclerosis, enrolled in a pregnancy study. The CDR3 here is CASSIRQGGDTGELFF. The CDR3 nucleotides are TGTGCCAGTAGTATTCGACAGGGTGGGGACACCGGGGAGCTGTTTTTT.